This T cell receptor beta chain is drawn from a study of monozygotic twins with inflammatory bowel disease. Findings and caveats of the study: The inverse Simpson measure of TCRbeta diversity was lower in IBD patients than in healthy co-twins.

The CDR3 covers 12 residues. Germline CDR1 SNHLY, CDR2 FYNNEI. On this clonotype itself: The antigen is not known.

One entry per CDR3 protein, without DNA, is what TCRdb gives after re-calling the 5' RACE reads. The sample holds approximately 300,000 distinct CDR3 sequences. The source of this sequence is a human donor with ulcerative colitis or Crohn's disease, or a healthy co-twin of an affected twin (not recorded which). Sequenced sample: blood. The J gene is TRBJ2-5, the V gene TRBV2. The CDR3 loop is CATKTDQETQYF.